This T cell receptor (beta chain) emerged from a study of T cell responses to AZD1222 COVID-19 vaccine. The germline gives CDR1 MNHEY, CDR2 SVGAGI. The CDR3 sequence is 14 residues long. Between the trimmed V and J ends, which lost 6 bases and 2 bases, there was a span of 11 bases. Generated by immunoSEQ multiplex PCR, the TCRdb table keeps only in-frame clones and is missing some. The sample includes around 90,000 clones, around 91% of them seen just once. Sequencing was performed on peripheral blood, taken on day 0 of MenACWY control vaccination. The chain recombines TRBV6-5 with TRBJ1-3, with D unresolved. The sequence was obtained from an adult in good health. DNA of the CDR3: TGTGCCAGCAGCCTGGACGCCCCTGGAAACACCATATATTTT. Its translation is CASSLDAPGNTIYF.